These 4 T cell receptor beta chains were all obtained from the same sample, sequenced in a study of cytomegalovirus exposure and HLA in healthy donors. The PCR ran on 60 Vbeta and 13 Jbeta primers. Sequencing used immunoSEQ multiplex PCR; TCRdb keeps in-frame clones, though not all of them. The data show approximately 100,000 clones, less than 85% seen once. Sequenced input: PBMCs. The receptor source for this set is a man aged 40-55 years in good health and CMV-seropositive.

The CDR3 DNA reads as TGTGCCAGCAGTTTACTGGCTAGCGGGACCTGCGAGCAGTACTTC. The encoded protein is CASSLLASGTCEQYF. The J gene is TRBJ2-7, the V gene TRBV27; 9 bases align to TRBD2. From germline, CDR1 is MNHEY and CDR2 SMNVEV (reference sequence). Losses at the gene ends were 2 bases for V and 6 bases for J; bases not matched to a gene: 8. CDR3 length equals 15 residues.

The V gene is TRBV9, the J gene TRBJ2-1, with D possibly matching TRBD1 (5 bases). Germline V gene lookup returns CDR1 SGDLS and CDR2 YYNGEE. CDR3 length equals 13 residues. V was pared by 3 bases and J by 8 bases, with 12 bases between. CDR3 sequence (DNA): TGTGCCAGCAGCGCAGGGATGCGAGATGAGCAGTTCTTC. Its translation is CASSAGMRDEQFF. The full variable domain, with the rest looked up from reference TRBV9 and TRBJ2-1, is DSGVTQTPKHLITATGQRVTLRCSPRSGDLSVYWYQQSLDQGLQFLIQYYNGEERAKGNILERFSAQQFPDLHSELNLSSLELGDSALYFCASSAGMRDEQFFGPGTRLTVL.

The genes are TRBV18 and TRBJ1-6, with D perhaps TRBD1 (6 bases). V dropped 6 bases and J dropped 6 bases, with 18 bases sitting between them. Germline lookup yields CDR1 KGHSH and CDR2 LQKENI. The CDR3 runs 16 residues. This chain's CDR3 is CASSVRGDRLNSPLHF. The CDR3 bases are TGTGCCAGCTCTGTCAGGGGCGACAGGCTTAATTCACCCCTCCACTTT.

The V gene is TRBV28, the J gene TRBJ2-3; 8 bases are shared with TRBD2. With 5 bases clipped from V and 9 bases from J, the junction kept 7 bases outside the gene matches. The CDR3 contains 13 residues. Germline CDR1 and CDR2: MDHEN and SYDVKM. CDR3 sequence (DNA): TGTGCCAGCAGTCCCCGGACTAGCTTCACGCAGTATTTT. This sequence encodes CASSPRTSFTQYF.